These T cell receptor beta chains were read from a single sample in a study of glioma-infiltrating T cells after dendritic cell vaccination. Using immunoSEQ multiplex PCR, the repertoire was profiled, and TCRdb retains in-frame clones only, with some absent. The sample includes 80,000 to 100,000 clones, about 80% of them seen just once. The sequencing here drew on blood, taken before dendritic cell vaccination. The receptors derive from a human donor with glioblastoma. CDR3s include the opening cysteine and the closing phenylalanine or tryptophan. Fields, in order: CDR3 DNA, CDR3 protein, D gene, J gene, CDR3 length, V gene, clone size. D genes are given only for firm matches. The size field is filled for only some rows; it gives once, few, many or a size class.

CDR3nt: TGTGCCAGCAGGGATGGACAGGGCCACCTAATGGAGCAGTACTTC
CDR3aa: CASRDGQGHLMEQYF
d_gene: TRBD1
j_gene: TRBJ2-7
len: 15
v_gene: TRBV28
abundance: once

CDR3nt: TGCAGTGCTAGGGAGGGTGAAAAACTGTTTTTT
CDR3aa: CSAREGEKLFF
d_gene: -
j_gene: TRBJ1-4
len: 11
v_gene: TRBV20-1
abundance: -

CDR3nt: TGTGCCAGCAGTTATGCAGGGGGAAACACCATATATTTT
CDR3aa: CASSYAGGNTIYF
d_gene: -
j_gene: TRBJ1-3
len: 13
v_gene: TRBV5-4
abundance: -

CDR3nt: TGTGCCAGCAGCGAGGGGGAGACAGGGCAGCCCCTCCACTTT
CDR3aa: CASSEGETGQPLHF
d_gene: TRBD1
j_gene: TRBJ1-6
len: 14
v_gene: TRBV9
abundance: -

CDR3nt: TGTGCCAGCAGCCTCGCTGGACAGGCCACAGATACGCAGTATTTT
CDR3aa: CASSLAGQATDTQYF
d_gene: TRBD1
j_gene: TRBJ2-3
len: 15
v_gene: TRBV9
abundance: -

CDR3nt: TGTGCCAGCAGTTCACTTTTGACAGGGATTGGTGAGACCCAGTACTTC
CDR3aa: CASSSLLTGIGETQYF
d_gene: TRBD1
j_gene: TRBJ2-5
len: 16
v_gene: TRBV28
abundance: -

CDR3nt: TGTGCCTGGAGTTTCCAGGGGGTGGATAATTCACCCCTCCACTTT
CDR3aa: CAWSFQGVDNSPLHF
d_gene: TRBD1
j_gene: TRBJ1-6
len: 15
v_gene: TRBV30
abundance: once

CDR3nt: TGCGCCAGCAGCTTAGGCCAGGGGGGAAACATTCAGTACTTC
CDR3aa: CASSLGQGGNIQYF
d_gene: -
j_gene: TRBJ2-4
len: 14
v_gene: TRBV5-1
abundance: -

CDR3nt: TGTGCCAGCAGTATCCTTGCGGGAGAGACCCAGTACTTC
CDR3aa: CASSILAGETQYF
d_gene: -
j_gene: TRBJ2-5
len: 13
v_gene: TRBV6-4
abundance: -

CDR3nt: TGTGCCAGCAAGGCGGGGGGCGCTTACTACAATGAGCAGTTCTTC
CDR3aa: CASKAGGAYYNEQFF
d_gene: TRBD2
j_gene: TRBJ2-1
len: 15
v_gene: TRBV27
abundance: -

CDR3nt: TGTGCCAGCACAGGGGCCTATGGCTACACCTTC
CDR3aa: CASTGAYGYTF
d_gene: -
j_gene: TRBJ1-2
len: 11
v_gene: TRBV6-5
abundance: -

CDR3nt: TGTGCCAGCAGTCCGGGCGGCGCGGGGCGGACTGAAGCTTTCTTT
CDR3aa: CASSPGGAGRTEAFF
d_gene: -
j_gene: TRBJ1-1
len: 15
v_gene: TRBV27
abundance: -

CDR3nt: TGTGCCAGTAGCCTGACAGTCCTGAAGACCCAGTACTTC
CDR3aa: CASSLTVLKTQYF
d_gene: -
j_gene: TRBJ2-5
len: 13
v_gene: TRBV19
abundance: -

CDR3nt: TGTGCCAGCAGCGTAGGGGAGCACTATGGCTACACCTTC
CDR3aa: CASSVGEHYGYTF
d_gene: -
j_gene: TRBJ1-2
len: 13
v_gene: TRBV9
abundance: -

CDR3nt: TGTGCCAGCAGTTTCATCGGGCAGCCCCAGCATTTT
CDR3aa: CASSFIGQPQHF
d_gene: -
j_gene: TRBJ1-5
len: 12
v_gene: TRBV27
abundance: once

CDR3nt: TGTGCCAGCAGCACCGGACAGATGAACACTGAAGCTTTCTTT
CDR3aa: CASSTGQMNTEAFF
d_gene: -
j_gene: TRBJ1-1
len: 14
v_gene: TRBV9
abundance: -

CDR3nt: TGTGCCAGCAGTGGCGAGTTCAATCAGCCCCAGCATTTT
CDR3aa: CASSGEFNQPQHF
d_gene: -
j_gene: TRBJ1-5
len: 13
v_gene: TRBV2
abundance: -

CDR3nt: TGTGCCAGCGGGACTAACGGAGTATCTAGCACAGATACGCAGTATTTT
CDR3aa: CASGTNGVSSTDTQYF
d_gene: TRBD2
j_gene: TRBJ2-3
len: 16
v_gene: TRBV5-8
abundance: -

CDR3nt: TGTGCCAGCAGCTTAGGGTTTAGCGGGAGGTCTTACGAGCAGTACTTC
CDR3aa: CASSLGFSGRSYEQYF
d_gene: TRBD2
j_gene: TRBJ2-7
len: 16
v_gene: TRBV7-9
abundance: once

CDR3nt: TGCGCCAGCAGCCCGGCGGGGAACACTGAAGCTTTCTTT
CDR3aa: CASSPAGNTEAFF
d_gene: -
j_gene: TRBJ1-1
len: 13
v_gene: TRBV5-1
abundance: once

CDR3nt: TGTGCCAGCAGGAATAGCGGGGGGAAGTACAATGAGCAGTTCTTC
CDR3aa: CASRNSGGKYNEQFF
d_gene: TRBD2
j_gene: TRBJ2-1
len: 15
v_gene: TRBV6-5
abundance: -

CDR3nt: TGTGCCAGCTCACCGACGACTAACACTGAAGCTTTCTTT
CDR3aa: CASSPTTNTEAFF
d_gene: -
j_gene: TRBJ1-1
len: 13
v_gene: TRBV18
abundance: once

CDR3nt: TGTGCCAGCTCACCGTATGAGGGGGCTGGAACCCAGTACTTC
CDR3aa: CASSPYEGAGTQYF
d_gene: TRBD1
j_gene: TRBJ2-5
len: 14
v_gene: TRBV18
abundance: -

CDR3nt: TGTGCCTGGAGGGTCTTTCTAGCGGGGGGGCCCAAGTTCTTC
CDR3aa: CAWRVFLAGGPKFF
d_gene: TRBD2
j_gene: TRBJ2-1
len: 14
v_gene: TRBV30
abundance: -

CDR3nt: TGTGCCAGCAGCTTAGACATATTCTATGGCTACACCTTC
CDR3aa: CASSLDIFYGYTF
d_gene: -
j_gene: TRBJ1-2
len: 13
v_gene: TRBV7-3
abundance: few

CDR3nt: TGTGCCTGGAGTATACTGTCCTACGAGCAGTACTTC
CDR3aa: CAWSILSYEQYF
d_gene: -
j_gene: TRBJ2-7
len: 12
v_gene: TRBV30
abundance: -

CDR3nt: TGTGCCAGCAGCTTAGGGGAGAGTTCACCCCTCCACTTT
CDR3aa: CASSLGESSPLHF
d_gene: -
j_gene: TRBJ1-6
len: 13
v_gene: TRBV7-3
abundance: -

CDR3nt: TGTGCCAGCAGTTTAGGTTATCGGAGCAATCAGCCCCAGCATTTT
CDR3aa: CASSLGYRSNQPQHF
d_gene: -
j_gene: TRBJ1-5
len: 15
v_gene: TRBV28
abundance: -

CDR3nt: TGTGCCAGCAGCGTAGACCCCCAGCGGCCAGATACGCAGTATTTT
CDR3aa: CASSVDPQRPDTQYF
d_gene: -
j_gene: TRBJ2-3
len: 15
v_gene: TRBV9
abundance: once

CDR3nt: TGCGCCAGCAGCCAAGGGGCAGACAACACTGAAGCTTTCTTT
CDR3aa: CASSQGADNTEAFF
d_gene: -
j_gene: TRBJ1-1
len: 14
v_gene: TRBV4-1
abundance: -

CDR3nt: TGTGCCCAACGACCGGGACTAGCGGACGGGGAGCTGTTTTTT
CDR3aa: CAQRPGLADGELFF
d_gene: TRBD2
j_gene: TRBJ2-2
len: 14
v_gene: TRBV30
abundance: -

CDR3nt: TGTGCCAGCAGCTTAGCATTATTGACAGGGGCCGGACACACAGATACGCAGTATTTT
CDR3aa: CASSLALLTGAGHTDTQYF
d_gene: TRBD1
j_gene: TRBJ2-3
len: 19
v_gene: TRBV7-9
abundance: -

CDR3nt: TGTGCCACCAGCAGAGCTGACGGGGTCACAGATACGCAGTATTTT
CDR3aa: CATSRADGVTDTQYF
d_gene: -
j_gene: TRBJ2-3
len: 15
v_gene: TRBV15
abundance: -

CDR3nt: TGTGCCAGCAGCCGCGGGACGGCCTATGGCTACACCTTC
CDR3aa: CASSRGTAYGYTF
d_gene: -
j_gene: TRBJ1-2
len: 13
v_gene: TRBV4-2
abundance: once

CDR3nt: TGTGCCTGGAGTACAGGGGATAGGGGCTACACCTTC
CDR3aa: CAWSTGDRGYTF
d_gene: TRBD1
j_gene: TRBJ1-2
len: 12
v_gene: TRBV30
abundance: once

CDR3nt: TGTGCCAGCAGCTTAGTGGAGTTTGGAGGGGCCGGAACTAATGAAAAACTGTTTTTT
CDR3aa: CASSLVEFGGAGTNEKLFF
d_gene: -
j_gene: TRBJ1-4
len: 19
v_gene: TRBV7-9
abundance: few

CDR3nt: TGTGCCAGTAGTATAGAGGGGACAGGGTGGGCCGGGGAGCTGTTTTTT
CDR3aa: CASSIEGTGWAGELFF
d_gene: TRBD1
j_gene: TRBJ2-2
len: 16
v_gene: TRBV19
abundance: once

CDR3nt: TGTGCCAGCAGCTACAGGGTACGGGACACTGAAGCTTTCTTT
CDR3aa: CASSYRVRDTEAFF
d_gene: -
j_gene: TRBJ1-1
len: 14
v_gene: TRBV2
abundance: -

CDR3nt: TGCGCCAGCACAGGGGTAATGAACACTGAAGCTTTCTTT
CDR3aa: CASTGVMNTEAFF
d_gene: -
j_gene: TRBJ1-1
len: 13
v_gene: TRBV5-1
abundance: -

CDR3nt: TGCGCCAGCAGCACCCGACAGGGTGTGGCAGATACGCAGTATTTT
CDR3aa: CASSTRQGVADTQYF
d_gene: TRBD1
j_gene: TRBJ2-3
len: 15
v_gene: TRBV5-1
abundance: -

CDR3nt: TGTGCCAGCAGTGAGTACGGGAGGGCTCCCACAGATACGCAGTATTTT
CDR3aa: CASSEYGRAPTDTQYF
d_gene: TRBD2
j_gene: TRBJ2-3
len: 16
v_gene: TRBV6-1
abundance: -

CDR3nt: TGTGCCAGCAGGGGAGGGACAGGGAACACTGAAGCTTTCTTT
CDR3aa: CASRGGTGNTEAFF
d_gene: TRBD1
j_gene: TRBJ1-1
len: 14
v_gene: TRBV25-1
abundance: -

CDR3nt: TGTGCCAGCAGTTACTCGACTGGGGGGGACTACGAGCAGTACTTC
CDR3aa: CASSYSTGGDYEQYF
d_gene: TRBD2
j_gene: TRBJ2-7
len: 15
v_gene: TRBV6-6
abundance: -

CDR3nt: TGCGCCAGCAGCCCGGGACAGTGGAACACCGGGGAGCTGTTTTTT
CDR3aa: CASSPGQWNTGELFF
d_gene: TRBD1
j_gene: TRBJ2-2
len: 15
v_gene: TRBV5-1
abundance: -

CDR3nt: TGTGCCAGCAGCCCGGTTCGGGGGTCCGGGGAGCTGTTTTTT
CDR3aa: CASSPVRGSGELFF
d_gene: -
j_gene: TRBJ2-2
len: 14
v_gene: TRBV7-3
abundance: -

CDR3nt: TGTGCCAGCAGCTTCCCTCGACAGGAGAACCTCAATCAGCCCCAGCATTTT
CDR3aa: CASSFPRQENLNQPQHF
d_gene: -
j_gene: TRBJ1-5
len: 17
v_gene: TRBV5-6
abundance: -

CDR3nt: TGTGCCAGCATGTTAGGACAGGGTGGCGAGCAGTACTTC
CDR3aa: CASMLGQGGEQYF
d_gene: TRBD1
j_gene: TRBJ2-7
len: 13
v_gene: TRBV6-6
abundance: -

CDR3nt: TGTGCCAGCAGCTCTCACACCTACAATGAGCAGTTCTTC
CDR3aa: CASSSHTYNEQFF
d_gene: -
j_gene: TRBJ2-1
len: 13
v_gene: TRBV28
abundance: few

CDR3nt: TGTGCCTGGAGAATCTGGGTACAGCCTAACAATTCACCCCTCCACTTT
CDR3aa: CAWRIWVQPNNSPLHF
d_gene: -
j_gene: TRBJ1-6
len: 16
v_gene: TRBV30
abundance: -

CDR3nt: TGTGCCAGCATCGTAGCTCATAATTCACCCCTCCACTTT
CDR3aa: CASIVAHNSPLHF
d_gene: -
j_gene: TRBJ1-6
len: 13
v_gene: TRBV2
abundance: -

CDR3nt: TGTGCCAGCAGCTTGGCTGCGAGCGGGAGTAAGTACGAGCAGTACTTC
CDR3aa: CASSLAASGSKYEQYF
d_gene: TRBD2
j_gene: TRBJ2-7
len: 16
v_gene: TRBV5-5
abundance: many

CDR3nt: TGTGCCAGCAGAACTACCCCGGCTTTCGGGAATACGCAGTATTTT
CDR3aa: CASRTTPAFGNTQYF
d_gene: -
j_gene: TRBJ2-3
len: 15
v_gene: TRBV6-1
abundance: once

CDR3nt: TGTGCCAGCAGCTTAGATCAGGCCCACTCCGAGCAGTACTTC
CDR3aa: CASSLDQAHSEQYF
d_gene: -
j_gene: TRBJ2-7
len: 14
v_gene: TRBV11-2
abundance: -